This T cell receptor (beta chain) was sequenced in a study of blood T cell repertoires in COVID-19. Study-level background: T cells, B-cell-depleted T cells, or PBMCs supplied cDNA or gDNA.

Clones were sequenced by immunoSEQ multiplex PCR, and TCRdb holds only the in-frame ones, with some missing. The profile shows about 220,000 clones, about 83% of them singletons. In assigning cohorts, the study relied on participant-reported clinical history. CDR3 length: 16 amino acids. Per germline, CDR1 SGDLS and CDR2 YYNGEE. Unmatched junction bases numbered 6, after V lost 0 bases and J lost 3 bases. This sequence joins TRBV9 and TRBJ2-3; 8 bases are a match to TRBD2. Source material: PBMCs or T cells enriched from blood (not recorded which). The TCR comes from a woman in her thirties or forties who had recovered from COVID-19. The chain's CDR3 is CASSVAGAGVTDTQYF. In nucleotides, the CDR3 is TGTGCCAGCAGCGTAGCTGGAGCGGGAGTAACAGATACGCAGTATTTT.